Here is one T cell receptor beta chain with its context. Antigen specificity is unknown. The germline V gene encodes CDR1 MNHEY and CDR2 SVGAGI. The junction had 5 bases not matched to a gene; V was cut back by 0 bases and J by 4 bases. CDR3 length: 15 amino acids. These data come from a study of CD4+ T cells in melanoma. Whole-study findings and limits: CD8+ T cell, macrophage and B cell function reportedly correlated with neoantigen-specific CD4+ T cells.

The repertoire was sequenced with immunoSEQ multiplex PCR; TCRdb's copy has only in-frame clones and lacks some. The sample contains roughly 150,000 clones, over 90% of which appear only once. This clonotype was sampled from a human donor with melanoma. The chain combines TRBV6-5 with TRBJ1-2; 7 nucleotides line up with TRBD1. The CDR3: CASSYSFAGGYGYTF. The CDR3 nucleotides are TGTGCCAGCAGTTACTCGTTTGCAGGGGGCTATGGCTACACCTTC.